The T cell receptor beta chain under discussion was sequenced for a study of blood T cell repertoires in COVID-19 (dated by TCRdb to the early 2020s). Notes on the research overall: The collaborator samples originated in the United States, Italy and Spain and spanned the acute and convalescent phases of COVID-19. The material from the prospective study consisted of cDNA or gDNA derived from T cells, B-cell-depleted T cells, or PBMCs. Subjects who had been exposed to COVID-19, were actively infected with it, or had recovered from it provided the deeply sampled blood TCRbeta repertoires that made up the dataset. The repertoires were released in a freely available public database intended as a resource for research on the immune response to SARS-CoV-2. The samples were drawn from two sources: the first 160 participants of the ongoing ImmuneRACE study, and approximately 1,300 subjects contributed by 6 global collaborators. Sample metadata almost always included a de-identified subject ID, COVID-19 status, age in years and sex. Where available, HLA class I and class II types were obtained from metadata supplied by the sample provider rather than from assay-based typing. What the study reported, not specific to this receptor: The quantity of clinical and demographic metadata differed by source and by participant and was supplied without curation.

A note on this clone: Its antigen is not yet known. Within one base of it there is no much larger clone, and no base qualities were kept.

TCRbeta CDR3 regions were amplified from genomic DNA using the immunoSEQ Assay, a bias-controlled multiplex PCR. For the original study's pipeline: Within the assay, amplification of reference gene primers was used to estimate how many nucleated cells each sample contained. To quantify the absolute abundance of each unique TCRbeta CDR3 rearrangement, sequence reads were collapsed and filtered. For each sample, productive Simpson clonality was calculated as the square root of Simpson's diversity index over productive rearrangements. As stored in TCRdb, this immuneACCESS dataset retains in-frame rearrangements with V and J assigned. A fraction of the clones does not appear; measured against another copy, unresolved V genes explain less than half of the discrepancy, and the remainder lacks a known reason. The V and J calls and clone size were taken over from that table, and D and trimming were inferred from the DNA. For this sample the table gives roughly 150,000 clones, of which over 75% were detected only once. Around 6.1% of the sample lies in the top ten.

Participants in the prospective study were enrolled through a virtual design, were aged about 18 to 100 years, and lived in approximately 25 United States geographic areas. In the prospective study, cohorts were assigned on the basis of participant-reported clinical history obtained from a screening survey and a study questionnaire. ImmuneRACE Cohort 3 recovered participants were defined by two consecutive negative NP/OP PCR tests, healthcare professional clearance, or symptom resolution. In the prospective study, mobile phlebotomists collected whole blood, serum and a nasopharyngeal or oropharyngeal swab from each participant. Additional blood draws and questionnaires over an approximately 2-month period could optionally be provided by prospective study participants. Prospective study blood samples were shipped either frozen or at room temperature before DNA extraction. The germline V gene provides CDR1 KGHSH and CDR2 LQKENI. V is pared back by 4 bases and J by 1 base, with 13 bases lying between the germline termini. The CDR3 runs 16 residues from the cysteine to the phenylalanine. Only the CDR3 portion is preserved as DNA: 48 bases, with reading frame beginning at the first base.

The sample taken for sequencing was PBMCs or T cells enriched from blood (not recorded which). The chain couples TRBV18 to TRBJ2-2; no D gene can be assigned with confidence. This receptor was obtained from a man aged 40-49 years who had recovered from COVID-19. The CDR3 here reads CASSQMQALNTGELFF. The DNA sequence is TGTGCCAGCTCACAGATGCAAGCCCTGAACACCGGGGAGCTGTTTTTT.